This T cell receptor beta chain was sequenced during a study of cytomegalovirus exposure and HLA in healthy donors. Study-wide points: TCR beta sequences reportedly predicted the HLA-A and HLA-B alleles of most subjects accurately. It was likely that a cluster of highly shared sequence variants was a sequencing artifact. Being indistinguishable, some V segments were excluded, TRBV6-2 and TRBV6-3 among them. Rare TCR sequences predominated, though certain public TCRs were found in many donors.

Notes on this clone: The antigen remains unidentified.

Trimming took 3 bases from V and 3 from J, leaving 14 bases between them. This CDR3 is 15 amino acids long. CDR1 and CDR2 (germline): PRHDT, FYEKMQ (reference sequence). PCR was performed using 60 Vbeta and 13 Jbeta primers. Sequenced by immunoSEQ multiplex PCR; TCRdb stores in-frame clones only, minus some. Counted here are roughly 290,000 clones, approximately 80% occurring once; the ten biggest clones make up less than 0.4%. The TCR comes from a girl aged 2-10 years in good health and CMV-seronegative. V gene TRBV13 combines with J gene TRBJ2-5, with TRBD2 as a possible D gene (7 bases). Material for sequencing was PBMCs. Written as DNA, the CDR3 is TGTGCCAGCAGCTTTGGGGGGGACATTGAAGAGACCCAGTACTTC. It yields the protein CASSFGGDIEETQYF.